This T cell receptor (beta chain) was profiled in a study of blood T cell repertoires in COVID-19. About the research overall: The samples span acute and convalescent COVID-19 from the United States, Italy and Spain.

The CDR3 has 15 residues. Germline V lookup: CDR1 SNHLY, CDR2 FYNNEI. V shed 3 bases and J shed 0 bases, with 11 bases lying between them. The cohort comprised adults aged 18 to 89 years residing in approximately 25 US areas. Assay used: immunoSEQ multiplex PCR; TCRdb lists only in-frame clones, some missing. In the table there are 300,000 to 500,000 clones, approximately 88% of which are singletons. This clone was counted a single time. Sequencing was carried out using PBMCs or T cells enriched from blood (not recorded which). The TCR comes from a woman in her 30s with acute COVID-19. This chain links TRBV2 with TRBJ1-2; weak D call: TRBD1 (5 bases). CDR3 protein: CASSDVGASNYGYTF. The CDR3 bases are TGTGCCAGCAGTGACGTAGGGGCGTCTAACTATGGCTACACCTTC.